This T cell receptor beta chain was sequenced during a study of shared clonotypes between healthy human individuals. Regarding the study as a whole: Naive subsets generally exceeded memory subsets in estimated richness. Sharing across four donors was highest in naive CD4 (around 5%) and lowest in memory CD8 (about 0.4%). Clonotypes which were not shared had lower generation probabilities than clonotypes that all four donors shared.

Germline assignment: CDR1 SNHLY and CDR2 FYNNEI. Germline trimming cut 8 bases from V and 3 bases from J; bases unmatched to any gene: 4. The CDR3 length is 13 residues. With respect to this clone: Its target is unknown.

Deep-level running was used for the assay. Using immunoSEQ multiplex PCR, the repertoire was profiled, and TCRdb retains in-frame clones only, with some absent. The table lists around 510,000 clones, about 96% of them singletons, with approximately 0.067% in the top ten. The sequence came from a woman between 25 and 40 years old in good health. Specimen: naive CD4+ T cells sorted from blood. Documented subset: CD45RA+ positively selected. The chain couples TRBV2 to TRBJ2-7, with 10 bases matching TRBD2. The CDR3 bases are TGTGCCAGCGGCGGACTAGCGGTCTACGAGCAGTACTTC. Its protein product is CASGGLAVYEQYF.